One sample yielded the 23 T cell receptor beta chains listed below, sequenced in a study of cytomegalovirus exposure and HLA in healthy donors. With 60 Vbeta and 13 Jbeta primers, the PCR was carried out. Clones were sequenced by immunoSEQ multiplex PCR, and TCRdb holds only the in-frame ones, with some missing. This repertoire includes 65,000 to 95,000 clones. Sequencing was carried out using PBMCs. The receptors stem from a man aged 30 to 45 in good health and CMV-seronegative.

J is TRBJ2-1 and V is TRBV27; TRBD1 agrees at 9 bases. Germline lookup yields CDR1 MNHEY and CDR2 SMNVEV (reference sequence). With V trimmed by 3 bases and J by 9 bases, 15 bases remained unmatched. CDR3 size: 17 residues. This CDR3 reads CASSLLGQGPLVSEQFF. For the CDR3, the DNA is TGTGCCAGCAGTTTGTTAGGACAGGGGCCCTTAGTGAGTGAGCAGTTCTTC.

The CDR3 spells CASSFQGPTGELFF. CDR3 in DNA: TGTGCCAGCAGCTTTCAGGGGCCCACCGGGGAGCTGTTTTTT. The rearrangement joins TRBV5-4 to TRBJ2-2; possible D gene TRBD1, 6 bases. CDR3 size: 14 residues. The V end was cut by 2 bases, the J end by 4 bases, with 9 bases between. Germline CDR1 SGHNT, CDR2 YYREEE (reference sequence).

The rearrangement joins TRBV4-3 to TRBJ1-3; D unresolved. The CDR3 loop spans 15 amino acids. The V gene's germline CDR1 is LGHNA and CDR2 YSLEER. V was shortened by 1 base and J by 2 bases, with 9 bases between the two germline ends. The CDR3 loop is CASSQAADPGNTIYF. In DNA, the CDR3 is TGCGCCAGCAGCCAAGCTGCGGATCCTGGAAACACCATATATTTT.

CDR3 coding DNA: TGTGCCAGCAGCCCTCAGATGCAGGAAGCTTTCTTT. Translating it yields CASSPQMQEAFF. The chain is built from TRBV7-8 and TRBJ1-1; D unclear. Germline V gene lookup returns CDR1 SGHVS and CDR2 FQNEAQ. This CDR3 is built from 12 residues. Trimming removed 5 bases from V and 8 bases from J, with 12 bases in between.

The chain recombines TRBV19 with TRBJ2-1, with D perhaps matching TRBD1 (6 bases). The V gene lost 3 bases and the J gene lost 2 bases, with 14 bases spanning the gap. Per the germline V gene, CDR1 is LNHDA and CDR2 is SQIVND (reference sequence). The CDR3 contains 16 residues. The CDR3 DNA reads TGTGCCAGTAGTATCATTCGGACAGATCCCTACAATGAGCAGTTCTTC. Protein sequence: CASSIIRTDPYNEQFF.

The CDR3 sequence: CASSIQGDTQYF. CDR3 sequence (DNA): TGTGCCAGCAGCATACAGGGAGATACGCAGTATTTT. The chain uses TRBV7-9 and TRBJ2-3, with D possibly being TRBD1 (6 bases). This CDR3 has 12 amino acids. V lost 5 bases to trimming and J lost 5 bases, with 8 bases between them. The germline V gene encodes CDR1 SEHNR and CDR2 FQNEAQ (reference sequence).

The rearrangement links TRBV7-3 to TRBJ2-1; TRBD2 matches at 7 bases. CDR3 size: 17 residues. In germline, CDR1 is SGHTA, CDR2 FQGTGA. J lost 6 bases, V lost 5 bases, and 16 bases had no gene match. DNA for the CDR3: TGTGCCAGCAGCCCCTACTCGGCGGGAGCCAGCAGCAATGAGCAGTTCTTC. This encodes CASSPYSAGASSNEQFF. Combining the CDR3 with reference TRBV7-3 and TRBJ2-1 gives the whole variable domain GAGVSQTPSNKVTEKGKYVELRCDPISGHTALYWYRQSLGQGPEFLIYFQGTGAADDSGLPNDRFFAVRPEGSVSTLKIQRTERGDSAVYLCASSPYSAGASSNEQFFGPGTRLTVL.

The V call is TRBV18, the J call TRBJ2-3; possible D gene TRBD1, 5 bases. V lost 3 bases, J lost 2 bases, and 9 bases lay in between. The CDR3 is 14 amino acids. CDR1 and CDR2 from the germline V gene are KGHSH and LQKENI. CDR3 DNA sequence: TGTGCCAGCTCACCGGGGCAGGCCACAGATACGCAGTATTTT. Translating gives CASSPGQATDTQYF.

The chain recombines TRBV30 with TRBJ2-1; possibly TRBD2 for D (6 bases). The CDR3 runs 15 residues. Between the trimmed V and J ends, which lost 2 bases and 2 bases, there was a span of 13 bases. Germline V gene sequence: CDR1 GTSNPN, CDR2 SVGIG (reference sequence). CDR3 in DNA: TGTGCCTGGAGTCAGTTTGGGGGGACCTACAATGAGCAGTTCTTC. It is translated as CAWSQFGGTYNEQFF.

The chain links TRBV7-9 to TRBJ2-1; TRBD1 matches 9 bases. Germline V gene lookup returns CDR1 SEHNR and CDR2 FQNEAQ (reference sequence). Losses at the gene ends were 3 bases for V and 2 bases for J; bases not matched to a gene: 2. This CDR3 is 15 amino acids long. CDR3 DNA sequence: TGTGCCAGCAGCTTGGGACAGGGTACCTACAATGAGCAGTTCTTC. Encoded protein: CASSLGQGTYNEQFF.

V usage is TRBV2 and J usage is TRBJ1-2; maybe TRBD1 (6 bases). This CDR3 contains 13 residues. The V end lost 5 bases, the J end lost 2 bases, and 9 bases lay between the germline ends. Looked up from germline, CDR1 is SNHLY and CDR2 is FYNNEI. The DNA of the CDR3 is TGTGCCAGCAGTCGGGACACCAACTATGGCTACACCTTC. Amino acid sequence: CASSRDTNYGYTF.

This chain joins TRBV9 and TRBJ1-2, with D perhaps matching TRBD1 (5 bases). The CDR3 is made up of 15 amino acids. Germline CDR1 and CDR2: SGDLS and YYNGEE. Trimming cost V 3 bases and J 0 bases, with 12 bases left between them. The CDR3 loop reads CASSAWTRANYGYTF. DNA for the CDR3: TGTGCCAGCAGCGCTTGGACAAGAGCTAACTATGGCTACACCTTC.

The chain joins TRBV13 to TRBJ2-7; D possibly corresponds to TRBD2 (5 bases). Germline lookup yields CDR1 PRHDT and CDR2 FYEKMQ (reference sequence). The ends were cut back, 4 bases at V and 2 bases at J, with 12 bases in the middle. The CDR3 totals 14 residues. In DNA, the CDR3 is TGTGCCAGCAGCTCAACGGGGAATACCTACGAGCAGTACTTC. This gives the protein CASSSTGNTYEQYF.

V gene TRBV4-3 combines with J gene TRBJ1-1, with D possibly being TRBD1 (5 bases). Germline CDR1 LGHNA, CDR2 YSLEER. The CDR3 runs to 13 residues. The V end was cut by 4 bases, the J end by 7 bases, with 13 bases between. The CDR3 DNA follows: TGCGCCAGCAGCCGGGGGGAGGGTGGTGAAGCTTTCTTT. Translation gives CASSRGEGGEAFF.

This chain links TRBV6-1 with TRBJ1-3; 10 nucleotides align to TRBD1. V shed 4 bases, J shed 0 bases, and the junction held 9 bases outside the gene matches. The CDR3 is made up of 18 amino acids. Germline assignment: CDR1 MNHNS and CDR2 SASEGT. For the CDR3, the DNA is TGTGCCAGCAGTGGAGGAGACAGGGGGCTAATCTCTGGAAACACCATATATTTT. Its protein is CASSGGDRGLISGNTIYF.

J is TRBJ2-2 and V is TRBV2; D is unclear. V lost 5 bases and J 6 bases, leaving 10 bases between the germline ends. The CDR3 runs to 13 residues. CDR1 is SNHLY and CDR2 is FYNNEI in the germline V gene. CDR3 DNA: TGTGCCAGCAGTACTGAGAGGTCCGGGGAGCTGTTTTTT. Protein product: CASSTERSGELFF.

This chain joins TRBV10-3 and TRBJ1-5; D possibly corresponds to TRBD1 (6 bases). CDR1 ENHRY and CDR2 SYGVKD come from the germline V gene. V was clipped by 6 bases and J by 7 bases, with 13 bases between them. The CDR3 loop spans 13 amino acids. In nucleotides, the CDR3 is TGTGCCATCAGCAGGGACAATCAGCAGCCCCAGCATTTT. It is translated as CAISRDNQQPQHF.

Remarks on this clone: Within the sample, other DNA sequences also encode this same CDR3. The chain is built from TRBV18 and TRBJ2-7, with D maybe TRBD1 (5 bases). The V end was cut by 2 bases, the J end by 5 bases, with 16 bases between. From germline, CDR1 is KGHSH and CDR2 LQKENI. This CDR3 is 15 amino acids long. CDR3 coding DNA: TGTGCCAGCTCACCAATCCAAAGTCAGGGCCACGAGCAGTACTTC. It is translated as CASSPIQSQGHEQYF.

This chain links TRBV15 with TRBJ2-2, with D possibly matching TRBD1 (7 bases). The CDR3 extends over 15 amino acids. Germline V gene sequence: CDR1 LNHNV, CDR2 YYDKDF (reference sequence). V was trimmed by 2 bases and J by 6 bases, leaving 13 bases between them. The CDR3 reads CATSRRTGGAGELFF. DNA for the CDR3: TGTGCCACCAGCAGACGGACAGGCGGGGCCGGGGAGCTGTTTTTT.

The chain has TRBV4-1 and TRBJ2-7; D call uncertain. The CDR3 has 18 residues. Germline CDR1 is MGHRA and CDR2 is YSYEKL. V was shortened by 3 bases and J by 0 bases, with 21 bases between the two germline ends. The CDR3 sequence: CASSQERPRSVSSYEQYF. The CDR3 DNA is TGCGCCAGCAGCCAGGAAAGGCCTCGAAGCGTTTCCTCCTACGAGCAGTACTTC.

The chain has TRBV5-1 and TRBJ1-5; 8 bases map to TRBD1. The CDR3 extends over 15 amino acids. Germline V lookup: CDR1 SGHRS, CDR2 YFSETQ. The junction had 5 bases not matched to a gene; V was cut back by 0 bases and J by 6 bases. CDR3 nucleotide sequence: TGCGCCAGCAGCTTGGCCGGACAGGGTGGTCAGCCCCAGCATTTT. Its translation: CASSLAGQGGQPQHF.

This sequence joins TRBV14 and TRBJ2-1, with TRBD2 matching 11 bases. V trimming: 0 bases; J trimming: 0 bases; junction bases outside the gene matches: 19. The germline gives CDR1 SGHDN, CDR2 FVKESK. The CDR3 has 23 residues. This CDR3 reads CASSQDTLGTSGYTLSSYNEQFF. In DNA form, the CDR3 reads TGTGCCAGCAGCCAAGATACCCTAGGGACTAGCGGATACACCTTGAGCTCCTACAATGAGCAGTTCTTC.

The CDR3 spells CASSEFGAGPQMQYF. The CDR3 DNA follows: TGTGCCAGCAGTGAATTTGGTGCTGGCCCGCAGATGCAGTACTTC. This chain links TRBV25-1 with TRBJ2-7, with D unresolved. V lost 1 base and J 9 bases, leaving 19 bases between the germline ends. Germline CDR1 is MGHDK and CDR2 is SYGVNS. CDR3 length equals 15 residues.